The present TCR beta chain was sequenced within a study of blood T cell repertoires in COVID-19. Turning to the study itself: Donors in the United States, Italy and Spain gave samples during acute or convalescent COVID-19. Sample material is recorded as cDNA or gDNA derived from T cells, B-cell-depleted T cells, or PBMCs.

The CDR3 extends over 17 amino acids. The V gene end was trimmed by 4 bases and the J gene end by 5 bases; junction bases not matched to a gene: 9. Germline CDR1 and CDR2: LGHNA and YNFKEQ. In the authors' workflow: Quantification of nucleated cells was approximated via reference gene primer amplification. TCRdb's table, derived via immunoSEQ multiplex PCR, lists solely in-frame clones and lacks some. For V, J and clone size, that table is used; D and trimming come from the DNA. Among about 110,000 clones listed, 82% were seen once. Material: peripheral blood. The J gene is TRBJ2-2, the V gene TRBV4-2; 11 positions agree with TRBD2. The receptor was derived from a woman aged 55-70 years with acute or convalescent COVID-19. CDR3 coding DNA: TGTGCCAGCAGCCGAGAAGTGACTAGCGGGGATACCGGGGAGCTGTTTTTT. Translated, it gives CASSREVTSGDTGELFF.